This T cell receptor beta chain was identified in a study of T cells after yellow fever vaccination. Study-wide results and limits: Most primary-vaccination clones reappeared after the booster (about 95% CD4, about 88% CD8). Though weaker, the secondary response peaked faster, on day 5 versus 15. Repertoires sorted by FACS could include abundant clonotypes that are contaminants from the bulk population.

This clonotype was observed a few times. Its antigen is still unknown. Germline-derived CDR1 and CDR2 are MNHEY and SVGEGT. This CDR3 is 16 amino acids long. With V trimmed by 0 bases and J by 4 bases, 0 bases remained unmatched. Each CDR3 protein gets one entry after TCRdb re-called the 5' RACE reads with MiXCR. The data contain hundreds of thousands of distinct CDR3 sequences, more than 3% of them singletons. This receptor was taken from a man younger than 30 who received the YFV17D yellow fever vaccine. This specimen consisted of PBMCs, obtained on the day of the yellow fever booster vaccination. V usage is TRBV6-2 or TRBV6-3 and J usage is TRBJ2-3; 14 bases line up with TRBD2. DNA of the CDR3: TGTGCCAGCAGTTACTCGACTAGCGGGGGGGCAGATACGCAGTATTTT. Its translation: CASSYSTSGGADTQYF.